This T cell receptor (beta chain) emerged from a study of beta chain features in type 1 diabetes. The study's findings and limits: PCR might show a preference for shorter templates, equally across patients and controls. Patients with type 1 diabetes carried fewer insertions and had more deletions at their VDJ junctions.

The V end was cut by 3 bases, the J end by 3 bases, with 8 bases between. This CDR3 contains 13 residues. Germline loops: CDR1 SEHNR, CDR2 FQNEAQ (reference sequence). This clone was recorded at least ten times. What it recognizes is unknown. Expressed TCRB transcripts got sequenced, as all isolated RNA was reverse transcribed. This table comes from immunoSEQ multiplex PCR, and its TCRdb copy is limited to in-frame clones, with some not included. The data show 350,000 or so clones, with around 19% seen just once and around 0.045% held by the top ten. Sorting based on CD45RO/CCR7/CD25/CD127/CD95/CD27 separated CD4+ naive, central memory, regulatory and stem cell-like memory cells.

This rearrangement joins TRBV7-9 to TRBJ1-1; D unresolved. Sequenced material: naive CD4+ T cells from blood. The receptor's source is a woman between 18 and 29 years old in good health. The DNA for the CDR3 is TGTGCCAGCAGCTTCGGGTCCGACACTGAAGCTTTCTTT. Amino acids: CASSFGSDTEAFF. Looking up the rest from reference TRBV7-9 and TRBJ1-1 gives the full variable domain: DTGVSQNPRHKITKRGQNVTFRCDPISEHNRLYWYRQTLGQGPEFLTYFQNEAQLEKSRLLSDRFSAERPKGSFSTLEIQRTEQGDSAMYLCASSFGSDTEAFFGQGTRLTVV.